The clone carrying this T cell receptor beta chain was counted only a few times. From the 5' RACE reads, TCRdb called clonotypes with MiXCR, one entry per CDR3 protein. The sample holds about 340,000 distinct CDR3 sequences, 12% seen once. The data stem from a study of T cells after yellow fever vaccination. With V trimmed by 6 bases and J by 4 bases, 9 bases remained unmatched. The CDR3 loop spans 15 amino acids. The chain is built from TRBV12-3 or TRBV12-4 and TRBJ2-1, with TRBD1 matching 7 bases. This sequence originates from a man aged 18 to 35 who received the YFV17D yellow fever vaccine. The source was CD4+ T cells sorted from PBMCs, collected 15 days after the yellow fever booster vaccination. CDR3: CASRRPGQPYNEQFF. The DNA of the CDR3 is TGTGCCAGCAGGCGTCCGGGACAGCCTTACAATGAGCAGTTCTTC.